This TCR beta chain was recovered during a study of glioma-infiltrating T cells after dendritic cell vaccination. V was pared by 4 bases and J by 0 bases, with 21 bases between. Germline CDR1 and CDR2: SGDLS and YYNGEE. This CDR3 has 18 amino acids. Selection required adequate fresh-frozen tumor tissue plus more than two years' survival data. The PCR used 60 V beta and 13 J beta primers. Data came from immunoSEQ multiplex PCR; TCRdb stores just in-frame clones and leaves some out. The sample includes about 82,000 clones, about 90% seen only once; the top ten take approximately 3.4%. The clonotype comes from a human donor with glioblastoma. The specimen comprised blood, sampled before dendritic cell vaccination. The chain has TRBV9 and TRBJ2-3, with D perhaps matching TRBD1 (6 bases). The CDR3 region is CASSPQGRGSGSTDTQYF. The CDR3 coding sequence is TGTGCCAGCAGCCCACAAGGAAGGGGGAGCGGTAGCACAGATACGCAGTATTTT. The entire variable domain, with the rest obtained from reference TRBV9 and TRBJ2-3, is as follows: DSGVTQTPKHLITATGQRVTLRCSPRSGDLSVYWYQQSLDQGLQFLIQYYNGEERAKGNILERFSAQQFPDLHSELNLSSLELGDSALYFCASSPQGRGSGSTDTQYFGPGTRLTVL.